Listed below are T cell receptor beta chains from one sample, sequenced in a study of T cells after yellow fever vaccination. TCRdb re-called the 5' RACE reads with MiXCR, one entry per CDR3 protein. The sample holds 250,000 to 300,000 distinct CDR3 sequences, 8.5% to 10% seen once. The input for sequencing was CD4+ T cells sorted from PBMCs, taken 5 days after the yellow fever booster vaccination. The receptors here all came from a young man who received the YFV17D yellow fever vaccine. The CDR3 runs from the conserved cysteine through the conserved F or W. D genes are given only for firm matches. Only some rows state a clone size, as once, few, many or a class for expanded clones.

. TRBJ1-1 . TRBV4-3 TGCGCCAGCAGCCAAGTCCCCCGCGGGGGAAGGACTGAAGCTTTCTTT CASSQVPRGGRTEAFF
. TRBJ2-2 many TRBV5-5 TGTGCCAGCAGCCCGGACAGCACCGGGGAGCTGTTTTTT CASSPDSTGELFF
. TRBJ2-1 . TRBV25-1 TGTGCCAGCAACGACGGTAGCTCCTACAATGAGCAGTTCTTC CASNDGSSYNEQFF
. TRBJ2-1 many TRBV4-3 TGCGCCAGCAGCCCCGTGGTGGACTTGTTATTGAATGAGCAGTTCTTC CASSPVVDLLLNEQFF
. TRBJ1-4 few TRBV30 TGTGCCTGGAGTAGACGGTTAAATGAAAAACTGTTTTTT CAWSRRLNEKLFF
. TRBJ1-1 few TRBV12-3/TRBV12-4 TGTGCCAGCAGCCCCTCCACTGTGAACACTGAAGCTTTCTTT CASSPSTVNTEAFF
. TRBJ2-2 . TRBV10-3 TGTGCCATCACCCGACAGGAGAACACCGGGGAGCTGTTTTTT CAITRQENTGELFF
. TRBJ2-1 . TRBV20-1 TGCAGTGCTAGGGTCGGACTTAACAATGAGCAGTTCTTC CSARVGLNNEQFF
TRBD2 TRBJ2-1 many TRBV3-1 TGTGCCAGCAGTCAACAGCGGGGGACGGAGCAGTTCTTC CASSQQRGTEQFF
. TRBJ2-4 . TRBV5-5 TGTGCCAGCAGGATACAGGGAGCCAAAAACATTCAGTACTTC CASRIQGAKNIQYF
. TRBJ2-3 many TRBV12-3/TRBV12-4 TGTGCCAGCAGTTTTATCTCCACAGATACGCAGTATTTT CASSFISTDTQYF
. TRBJ1-6 few TRBV6-5 TGTGCCAGCAGTCACAGGGATTCACCCCTCCACTTT CASSHRDSPLHF
. TRBJ1-3 many TRBV11-2 TGTGCCAGCAGTCTTACAGGGCGTGGAAACACCATATATTTT CASSLTGRGNTIYF
. TRBJ2-1 . TRBV6-2/TRBV6-3 TGTGCCCGCAGTTTAGCGAGCAGGGCGGTGTTCTTC CARSLASRAVFF
. TRBJ2-3 many TRBV20-1 TGCAGTGCTAGAGACCCGGCGAGAGGCCCCGGCACAGATACGCAGTATTTT CSARDPARGPGTDTQYF
. TRBJ1-6 few TRBV20-1 TGCAGTGCTAGAAGGGGGAATTCACCCCTCCACTTT CSARRGNSPLHF
TRBD1 TRBJ2-7 once TRBV30 TGTGCCTGGAAGGGGGCAAGGTACGAGCAGTACTTC CAWKGARYEQYF
. TRBJ2-5 many TRBV20-1 TGCAGTGCTAACCGAGTGGAGACCCAGTACTTC CSANRVETQYF
TRBD2 TRBJ2-5 . TRBV6-5 TGTGCCAGCAGTTACTCTGGCGGGGGGGCGCTATGGGAGACCCAGTACTTC CASSYSGGGALWETQYF
. TRBJ1-5 . TRBV20-1 TGCAGTGCTAGAGTGGCAGGGAGGGTGAGCAATCAGCCCCAGCATTTT CSARVAGRVSNQPQHF
. TRBJ1-2 . TRBV19 TGTGCCAGTAGTCGGGGACGGATTTATGGCTACACCTTC CASSRGRIYGYTF
. TRBJ1-6 few TRBV7-6 TGTGCCAGCAGCTCCCGACAGGATAATTCACCCCTCCACTTT CASSSRQDNSPLHF